This T cell receptor beta chain derives from a study of T cells in women clearing cervical HPV infection. Comments on this clone: The CDR3 is cut off 3 residues early in the read; its end comes from the germline J gene.

TCRdb's copy holds only in-frame clones and misses some; the assay was immunoSEQ multiplex PCR. The sample includes 15,000 or so clones. This CDR3 spans 14 amino acids. V was pared by 2 bases and J by 4 bases, with 6 bases of the junction left unmatched. From germline, CDR1 is DFQATT and CDR2 SNEGSKA (reference sequence). The chain couples TRBV20-1 to TRBJ1-1; 8 bases map to TRBD1. The receptor was derived from a woman between 18 and 69 years old with a cervical HPV16 infection that either progressed to CIN3+ or cleared (not recorded which). The specimen sequenced was blood buffy coat. This CDR3 is CSARSGGAGTEAFF. The DNA read from the CDR3 is TGCAGTGCTAGATCAGGGGGCGCCGGCACTGAA.